A selection of T cell receptor beta chains follows, all from one sample in a study of T cells after yellow fever vaccination. TCRdb fed the 5' RACE reads into MiXCR, producing one record per CDR3 protein. This table has 500,000 to 650,000 distinct CDR3 sequences, around an eighth appearing once. The sample was PBMCs, taken on the day of the yellow fever booster vaccination. The receptors originated from a young man who received the YFV17D yellow fever vaccine. The CDR3 runs from the conserved cysteine through the conserved F or W. A D gene is named only where the DNA matches it firmly. Size is omitted from some rows. Given values are once, few, many or a class for expanded clones.

d_call	j_call	v_call	clone_size	cdr3_aa	cdr3_nt
TRBD2	TRBJ2-1	TRBV6-1	.	CASKNGRTSLNEQFF	TGTGCCAGCAAGAATGGGCGGACTAGCCTCAATGAGCAGTTCTTC
TRBD2	TRBJ2-7	TRBV4-3	.	CASSQGIAGGWGEQYF	TGCGCCAGCAGCCAGGGTATAGCGGGAGGATGGGGCGAGCAGTACTTC
.	TRBJ1-2	TRBV4-3	.	CASSLRGGPAEYTF	TGCGCCAGCAGCCTCCGAGGGGGGCCTGCAGAATACACCTTC
.	TRBJ2-1	TRBV24-1	few	CATSDFRDNEQFF	TGTGCCACCAGTGATTTTAGGGACAATGAGCAGTTCTTC
TRBD2	TRBJ2-7	TRBV27	few	CASSSGLAGMYEQYF	TGTGCCAGCAGTTCCGGACTAGCGGGAATGTACGAGCAGTACTTC
TRBD1	TRBJ2-2	TRBV23-1	.	CASSQRREQGAIRGRRELFF	TGCGCCAGCAGTCAACGCCGCGAACAGGGGGCCATAAGGGGAAGGAGGGAGCTGTTTTTT
.	TRBJ1-1	TRBV3-1	.	CASSQIYTEAFF	TGTGCCAGCAGCCAAATATACACTGAAGCTTTCTTT
.	TRBJ2-7	TRBV11-3	few	CASSLEPGEVYEQYF	TGTGCCAGCAGCTTAGAACCGGGAGAGGTCTACGAGCAGTACTTC
TRBD2	TRBJ2-3	TRBV20-1	.	CSADNAGLAGPRDTQYF	TGCAGTGCAGACAACGCCGGGCTAGCGGGGCCGCGGGATACGCAGTATTTT
TRBD1	TRBJ1-5	TRBV12-5	.	CASGKGQNQPQHF	TGTGCTAGTGGCAAGGGACAGAATCAGCCCCAGCATTTT
TRBD1	TRBJ2-7	TRBV28	.	CASSFAGTRGYEQYF	TGTGCCAGCAGTTTTGCAGGGACCAGGGGGTACGAGCAGTACTTC
.	TRBJ2-7	TRBV3-1	.	CASSLGQSEQYF	TGTGCCAGCAGCCTCGGACAATCCGAGCAGTACTTC
.	TRBJ2-3	TRBV30	few	CAWGRGGQADTQYF	TGTGCCTGGGGGAGAGGGGGGCAGGCAGATACGCAGTATTTT
.	TRBJ2-7	TRBV7-9	.	CASSLVRGVGGEQYF	TGTGCCAGCAGCTTAGTCCGAGGGGTTGGAGGCGAGCAGTACTTC
TRBD2	TRBJ2-5	TRBV9	few	CASSPSGSGAQETQYF	TGTGCCAGCAGCCCCTCCGGGAGCGGGGCGCAAGAGACCCAGTACTTC
.	TRBJ1-1	TRBV18	.	CASSLRSVNTEAFF	TGTGCCAGCTCCCTAAGGAGTGTCAACACTGAAGCTTTCTTT
.	TRBJ2-7	TRBV29-1	.	CSASPGWQGRVGEQYF	TGCAGCGCCAGTCCGGGGTGGCAGGGTCGAGTGGGGGAGCAGTACTTC
.	TRBJ2-6	TRBV5-1	many	CASSVTLVSGANVLTF	TGCGCCAGCAGCGTGACCCTCGTCTCTGGGGCCAACGTCCTGACTTTC
.	TRBJ2-7	TRBV15	few	CATSLRPKVEQYF	TGTGCCACCAGCCTCCGGCCGAAGGTCGAGCAGTACTTC
TRBD1	TRBJ1-2	TRBV7-9	.	CASSFLGTAVYTF	TGTGCCAGCAGCTTTCTCGGGACAGCGGTCTACACCTTC
TRBD1	TRBJ1-1	TRBV5-6	few	CASSKDRGISTEAFF	TGTGCCAGCAGCAAGGACAGGGGCATCAGCACTGAAGCTTTCTTT
TRBD2	TRBJ2-1	TRBV6-2/TRBV6-3	many	CASRTSGGYNEQFF	TGTGCCAGCAGGACTAGCGGGGGGTACAATGAGCAGTTCTTC
.	TRBJ2-1	TRBV6-2/TRBV6-3	.	CASSFSTTFISYNEQFF	TGTGCCAGCAGTTTCTCGACTACATTCATCTCCTACAATGAGCAGTTCTTC
TRBD2	TRBJ2-3	TRBV29-1	.	CSVEALAKSTDTQYF	TGCAGCGTGGAAGCACTAGCGAAAAGCACAGATACGCAGTATTTT
TRBD2	TRBJ2-3	TRBV7-9	few	CASSLGTSGGGTDTQYF	TGTGCCAGCAGCTTGGGGACTAGCGGAGGGGGCACAGATACGCAGTATTTT
TRBD1	TRBJ2-7	TRBV28	few	CASSRPGTANYEQYF	TGTGCCAGCAGCCGCCCAGGGACAGCGAACTACGAGCAGTACTTC
TRBD1	TRBJ2-5	TRBV5-4	.	CASSLAIRGQVTQYF	TGTGCCAGCAGCTTGGCAATTAGGGGGCAGGTGACCCAGTACTTC
.	TRBJ2-3	TRBV7-2	few	CASSLVGRRTTDTQYF	TGTGCCAGCAGCTTAGTTGGGCGGAGGACTACAGATACGCAGTATTTT
.	TRBJ2-1	TRBV7-3	few	CASSPGSDNEQFF	TGTGCCAGCAGCCCGGGTTCAGACAATGAGCAGTTCTTC
.	TRBJ2-6	TRBV6-5	.	CASSSRRAGANVLTF	TGTGCCAGCAGTTCCAGGAGGGCTGGGGCCAACGTCCTGACTTTC
.	TRBJ2-1	TRBV10-2	.	CASSEPGGAAEQFF	TGCGCCAGCAGTGAGCCTGGCGGGGCAGCTGAGCAGTTCTTC
.	TRBJ2-2	TRBV23-1	few	CASSQVAGVVGPGSCFF	.
.	TRBJ2-7	TRBV7-9	.	CVTTGTFSYEQYF	TGTGTCACGACCGGGACTTTCTCCTACGAGCAGTACTTC
.	TRBJ2-2	TRBV5-6	.	CASSMYQMNTGELFF	TGTGCCAGCAGTATGTATCAGATGAACACCGGGGAGCTGTTTTTT
TRBD1	TRBJ2-1	TRBV20-1	few	CSATSGQGDNEQFF	TGCAGTGCTACCTCAGGACAGGGTGACAATGAGCAGTTCTTC
.	TRBJ1-1	TRBV6-1	.	CASSGWYLNTEAFF	TGTGCCAGCAGCGGCTGGTACCTGAACACTGAAGCTTTCTTT
.	TRBJ2-1	TRBV15	many	CATSRETPGHNEQFF	TGTGCCACCAGCAGAGAGACCCCCGGGCACAATGAGCAGTTCTTC
TRBD2	TRBJ2-2	TRBV3-1	.	CASSQDLVAGGPGELFF	TGTGCCAGCAGCCAAGATCTTGTAGCGGGAGGACCCGGGGAGCTGTTTTTT
.	TRBJ2-7	TRBV4-3	.	CASSQEVRGEQYF	TGCGCCAGCAGCCAAGAAGTGAGAGGGGAGCAGTACTTC
TRBD2	TRBJ2-1	TRBV9	.	CASSVDLAGVYNEQFF	TGTGCCAGCAGCGTAGACCTAGCGGGAGTGTACAATGAGCAGTTCTTC
.	TRBJ2-7	TRBV14	few	CASSRILGSLKYF	TGTGCCAGCAGTCGTATTTTGGGTTCCCTCAAATACTTC
.	TRBJ2-2	TRBV7-9	many	CASSSPLRGSGELFF	TGTGCCAGCAGCTCCCCCCTTAGGGGGAGCGGGGAGCTGTTTTTT
.	TRBJ2-7	TRBV6-6	.	CASRSQTSYEQYF	TGTGCCAGCAGGAGTCAGACCTCCTACGAGCAGTACTTC
TRBD1	TRBJ2-1	TRBV9	.	CASSVGGQGNYNEQFF	TGTGCCAGCAGCGTAGGGGGACAGGGGAACTACAATGAGCAGTTCTTC
TRBD1	TRBJ2-7	TRBV27	.	CASSLSGTGNAYEQYF	TGTGCCAGCAGTTTATCCGGGACAGGGAATGCCTACGAGCAGTACTTC
.	TRBJ1-1	TRBV5-1	.	CASSLSQVNTEAFF	TGCGCCAGCAGCTTGTCACAGGTCAACACTGAAGCTTTCTTT
.	TRBJ2-2	TRBV16	many	CASSQKRNTGELFF	TGTGCCAGCAGCCAAAAGCGGAACACCGGGGAGCTGTTTTTT
.	TRBJ2-1	TRBV9	.	CASSHDRESNEQFF	TGTGCCAGCAGCCACGACCGGGAGAGCAATGAGCAGTTCTTC
TRBD2	TRBJ2-5	TRBV29-1	.	CSVERAGGIGTQYF	TGCAGCGTTGAGCGAGCGGGAGGAATCGGGACCCAGTACTTC
TRBD2	TRBJ2-2	TRBV11-2	few	CASSLDRASGRTNTGELFF	TGTGCCAGCAGCTTAGATCGGGCAAGCGGGAGGACGAACACCGGGGAGCTGTTTTTT
.	TRBJ2-2	TRBV5-1	few	CASSPPLAPGELFF	TGCGCCAGCAGCCCACCCCTAGCGCCCGGGGAGCTGTTTTTT
.	TRBJ2-6	TRBV5-1	.	CASSHQGPGANVLTF	TGCGCCAGCAGCCACCAGGGTCCTGGGGCCAACGTCCTGACTTTC
.	TRBJ2-3	TRBV29-1	.	CSVGETETSTDTQYF	TGCAGCGTGGGGGAGACAGAAACTAGCACAGATACGCAGTATTTT
TRBD1	TRBJ1-6	TRBV7-2	.	CASSLGQGSNSPLHF	TGTGCCAGCAGCCTCGGACAGGGGTCGAATTCACCCCTCCACTTT
.	TRBJ2-7	TRBV5-6	.	CASSLRPNGGYEQYF	TGTGCCAGCAGCTTGAGACCCAACGGGGGCTACGAGCAGTACTTC
.	TRBJ2-5	TRBV10-3	many	CAISARLGVGETQYF	TGTGCCATCAGTGCCCGACTGGGAGTAGGGGAGACCCAGTACTTC
.	TRBJ2-7	TRBV29-1	.	CSVGGQFYEQYF	TGCAGCGTGGGGGGACAGTTCTACGAGCAGTACTTC